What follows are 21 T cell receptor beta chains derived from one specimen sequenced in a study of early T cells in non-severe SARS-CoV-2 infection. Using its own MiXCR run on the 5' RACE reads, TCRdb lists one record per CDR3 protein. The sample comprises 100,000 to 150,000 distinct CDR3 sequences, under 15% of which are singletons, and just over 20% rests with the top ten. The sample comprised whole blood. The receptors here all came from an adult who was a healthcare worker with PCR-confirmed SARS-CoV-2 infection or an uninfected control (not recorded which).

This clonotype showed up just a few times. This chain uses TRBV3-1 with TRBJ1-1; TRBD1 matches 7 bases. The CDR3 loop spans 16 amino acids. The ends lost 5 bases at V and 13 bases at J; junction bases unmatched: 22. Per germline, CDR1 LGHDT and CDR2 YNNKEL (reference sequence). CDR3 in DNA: TGTGCCAGCAGCTCGCGTAGCAGGGGGGAAACTGAACCCTATTTCTTT. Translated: CASSSRSRGETEPYFF.

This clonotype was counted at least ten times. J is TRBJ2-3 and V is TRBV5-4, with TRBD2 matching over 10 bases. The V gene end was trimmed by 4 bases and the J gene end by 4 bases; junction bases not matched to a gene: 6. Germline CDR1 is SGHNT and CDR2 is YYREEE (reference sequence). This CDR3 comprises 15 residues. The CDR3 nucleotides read TGTGCCAGCAGCCTTGGCCTAGCGGGGGCAGATACGCAGTATTTT. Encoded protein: CASSLGLAGADTQYF.

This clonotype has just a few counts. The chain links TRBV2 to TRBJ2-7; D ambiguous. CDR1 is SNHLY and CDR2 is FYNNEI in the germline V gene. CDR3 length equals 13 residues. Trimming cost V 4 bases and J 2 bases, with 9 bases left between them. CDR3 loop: CASSAGPAYEQYF. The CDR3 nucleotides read TGTGCCAGCAGTGCCGGGCCAGCCTACGAGCAGTACTTC.

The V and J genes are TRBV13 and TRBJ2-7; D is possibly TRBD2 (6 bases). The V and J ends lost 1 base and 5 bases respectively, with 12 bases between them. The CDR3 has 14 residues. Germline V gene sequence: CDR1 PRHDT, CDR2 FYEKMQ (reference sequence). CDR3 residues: CASSLVRGMDEQYF. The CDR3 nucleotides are TGTGCCAGCAGCTTAGTCCGGGGGATGGACGAGCAGTACTTC.

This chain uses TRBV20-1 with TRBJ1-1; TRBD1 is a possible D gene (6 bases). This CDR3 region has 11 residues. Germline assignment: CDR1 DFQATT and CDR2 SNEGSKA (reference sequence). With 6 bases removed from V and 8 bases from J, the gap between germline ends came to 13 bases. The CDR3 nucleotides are TGCAGTGCAAAGGGGGTTGCAGAAGCTTTCTTT. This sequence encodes CSAKGVAEAFF.

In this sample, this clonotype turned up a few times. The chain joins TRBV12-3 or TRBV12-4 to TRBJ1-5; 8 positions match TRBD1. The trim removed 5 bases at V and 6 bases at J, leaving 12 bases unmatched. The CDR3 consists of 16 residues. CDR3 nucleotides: TGTGCCAGCAGTGACACCGCAGGGGGCGGAGGTCAGCCCCAGCATTTT. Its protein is CASSDTAGGGGQPQHF.

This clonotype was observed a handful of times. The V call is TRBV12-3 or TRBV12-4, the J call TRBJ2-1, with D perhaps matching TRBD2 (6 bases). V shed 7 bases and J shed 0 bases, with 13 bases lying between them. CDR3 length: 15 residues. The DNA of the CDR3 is TGTGCCAGCACTCAGACCGGGGGCTCCTACAATGAGCAGTTCTTC. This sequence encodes CASTQTGGSYNEQFF.

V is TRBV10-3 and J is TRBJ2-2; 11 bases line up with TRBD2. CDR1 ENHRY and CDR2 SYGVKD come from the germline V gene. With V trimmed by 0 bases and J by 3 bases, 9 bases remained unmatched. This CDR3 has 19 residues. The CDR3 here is CAISESILAGARDTGELFF. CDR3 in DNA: TGTGCCATCAGTGAGTCGATACTAGCGGGGGCCCGAGACACCGGGGAGCTGTTTTTT.

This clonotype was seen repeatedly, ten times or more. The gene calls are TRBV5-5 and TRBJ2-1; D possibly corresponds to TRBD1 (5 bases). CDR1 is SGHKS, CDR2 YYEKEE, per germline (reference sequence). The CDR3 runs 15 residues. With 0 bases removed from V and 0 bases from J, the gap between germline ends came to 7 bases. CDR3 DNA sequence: TGTGCCAGCAGCTTGGGGCAGGGCTCCTACAATGAGCAGTTCTTC. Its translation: CASSLGQGSYNEQFF.

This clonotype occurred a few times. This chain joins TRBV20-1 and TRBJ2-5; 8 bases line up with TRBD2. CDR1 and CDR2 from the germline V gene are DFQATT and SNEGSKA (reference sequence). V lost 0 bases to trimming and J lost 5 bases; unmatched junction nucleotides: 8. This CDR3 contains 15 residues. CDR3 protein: CSARDIGGAYETQYF. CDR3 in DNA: TGCAGTGCTAGAGATATCGGGGGGGCTTATGAGACCCAGTACTTC.

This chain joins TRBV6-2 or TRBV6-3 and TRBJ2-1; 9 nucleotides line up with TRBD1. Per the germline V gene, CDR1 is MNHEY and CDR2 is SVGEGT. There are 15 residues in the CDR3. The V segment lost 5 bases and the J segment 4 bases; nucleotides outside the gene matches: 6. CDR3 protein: CASSKGQGNYNEQFF. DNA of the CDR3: TGTGCCAGCAGTAAGGGACAGGGAAATTACAATGAGCAGTTCTTC.

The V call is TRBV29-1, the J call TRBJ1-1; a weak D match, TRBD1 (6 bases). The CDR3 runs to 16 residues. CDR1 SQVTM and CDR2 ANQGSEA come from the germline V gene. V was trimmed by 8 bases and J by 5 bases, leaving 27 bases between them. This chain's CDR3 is CSFWRRWDNFGTEAFF. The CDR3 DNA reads TGCAGCTTCTGGAGGAGATGGGACAATTTTGGGACTGAAGCTTTCTTT.

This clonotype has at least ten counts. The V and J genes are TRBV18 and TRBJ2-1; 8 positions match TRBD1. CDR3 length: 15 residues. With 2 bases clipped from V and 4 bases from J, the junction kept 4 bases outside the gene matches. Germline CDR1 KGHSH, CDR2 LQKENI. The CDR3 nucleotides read TGTGCCAGCTCACCAACCCGACAGGGGTACAATGAGCAGTTCTTC. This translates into CASSPTRQGYNEQFF.

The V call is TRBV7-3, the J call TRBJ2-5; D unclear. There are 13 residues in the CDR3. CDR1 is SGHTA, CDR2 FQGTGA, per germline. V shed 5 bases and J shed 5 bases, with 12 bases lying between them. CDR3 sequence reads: CASSPLGGETQYF. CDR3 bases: TGTGCCAGCAGCCCGTTAGGCGGCGAGACCCAGTACTTC.

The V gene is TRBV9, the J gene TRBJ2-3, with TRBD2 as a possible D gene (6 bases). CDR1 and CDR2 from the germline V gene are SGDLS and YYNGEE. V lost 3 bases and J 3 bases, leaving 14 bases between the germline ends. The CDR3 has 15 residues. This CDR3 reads CASSAGDLRTDTQYF. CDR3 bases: TGTGCCAGCAGCGCCGGGGACTTGAGGACAGATACGCAGTATTTT.

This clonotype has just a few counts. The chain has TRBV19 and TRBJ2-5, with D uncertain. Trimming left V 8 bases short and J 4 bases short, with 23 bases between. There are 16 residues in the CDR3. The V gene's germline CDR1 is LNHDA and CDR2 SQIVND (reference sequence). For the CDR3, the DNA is TGTGCCAGTTCGGTCTCAGAAGCCTTAGGTGCAGAGACCCAGTACTTC. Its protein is CASSVSEALGAETQYF.

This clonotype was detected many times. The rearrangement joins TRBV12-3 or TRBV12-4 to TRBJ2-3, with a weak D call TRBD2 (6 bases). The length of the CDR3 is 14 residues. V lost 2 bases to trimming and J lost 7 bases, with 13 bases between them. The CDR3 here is CASSLSGGVNTQYF. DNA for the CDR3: TGTGCCAGCAGTTTATCAGGAGGGGTGAATACGCAGTATTTT.

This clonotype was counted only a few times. CDR3 DNA sequence: TGTGCCTCACGGACAGGAGCCTACGAGCAGTACTTC. This codes for CASRTGAYEQYF. The rearrangement links TRBV7-9 to TRBJ2-7; 7 bases match TRBD1. J gave up 2 bases and V 11 bases, and 6 bases lay outside the gene matches. The CDR3 has 12 residues. CDR1 SEHNR and CDR2 FQNEAQ come from the germline V gene (reference sequence).

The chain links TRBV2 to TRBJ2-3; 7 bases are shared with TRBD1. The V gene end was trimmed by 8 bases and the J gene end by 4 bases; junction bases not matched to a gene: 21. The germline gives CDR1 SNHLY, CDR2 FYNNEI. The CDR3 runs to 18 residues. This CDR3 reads CASPGQVLELSNPDTQYF. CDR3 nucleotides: TGTGCCAGCCCCGGACAGGTTCTGGAATTATCAAATCCAGATACGCAGTATTTT.

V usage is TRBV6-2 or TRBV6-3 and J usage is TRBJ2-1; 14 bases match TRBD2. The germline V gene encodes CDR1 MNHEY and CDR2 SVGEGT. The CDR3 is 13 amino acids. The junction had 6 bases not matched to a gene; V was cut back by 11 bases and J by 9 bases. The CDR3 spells CAARTSGGTEQFF. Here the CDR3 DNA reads TGTGCCGCAAGGACTAGCGGGGGGACTGAGCAGTTCTTC.

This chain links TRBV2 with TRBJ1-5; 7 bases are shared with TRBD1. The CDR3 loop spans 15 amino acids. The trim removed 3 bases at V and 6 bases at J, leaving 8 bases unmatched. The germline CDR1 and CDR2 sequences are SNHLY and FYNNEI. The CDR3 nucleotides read TGTGCCAGCAGTGAGGGGAGGGGGCCAGCTCAGCCCCAGCATTTT. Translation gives CASSEGRGPAQPQHF.